This TCR beta chain was identified during a study of T cell clonotyping in hematopoietic cell transplantation. This clone has only one observation. Its target is not known. The protocol was immunoSEQ multiplex PCR, while the TCRdb copy is restricted to in-frame clones and leaves out a portion. The sample carries about 29,000 clones, 92% recorded once. Germline V gene data show CDR1 as LNHDA and CDR2 as SQIVND (reference sequence). The V gene end was trimmed by 0 bases and the J gene end by 6 bases; junction bases not matched to a gene: 1. The CDR3 length is 15 residues. The study's findings and limits: Pathologically expanded recipient clonotypes increased progressively from day 30 to day 180 as diversity fell. Without cell sorting, CD4 versus CD8 contributions remain unresolved. Higher Inverse Simpson Index values in graft donor and pretransplant recipient predicted broader posttransplant TCR diversity.

Samples: about 28 days before transplant, then days 30, 100 and 180 after. The clonotype originates from a female patient aged 50-60 years who had an allogeneic stem cell transplant from a related donor, so the T cells may come from the graft donor. Some clones in this sample may be carry-over from other donors' samples. The V call is TRBV19, the J call TRBJ1-5; 11 bases line up with TRBD1. Sequencing used PBMCs, obtained 100 days after allogeneic stem cell transplant. The CDR3 bases are TGTGCCAGTAGTATAGATGGGACAGGGGGTCAGCCCCAGCATTTT. Amino acids: CASSIDGTGGQPQHF.